A selection of T cell receptor beta chains follows, all from one sample in a study of T cell responses to AZD1222 COVID-19 vaccine. Sequencing was performed with immunoSEQ multiplex PCR; in TCRdb, only in-frame clones are kept and a portion is missing. The repertoire includes more than 100,000 clones, 87% of them detected once, and approximately 2.6% sits in the top ten. Sequencing was performed on peripheral blood, taken 28 days after the second AZD1222 dose. The origin of the receptors is an adult who received the AZD1222 COVID-19 vaccine. The CDR3 runs from the conserved cysteine through the conserved F or W. The D gene is left open where the match is weak. Expanded clones are given a class, and other clones once, few, many or no size at all.

J gene | clone size | D gene | V gene | CDR3 length | CDR3 protein | CDR3 DNA
TRBJ2-2 | - | - | TRBV19 | 13 | CASSIDRAGELFF | TGTGCCAGTAGTATAGATCGGGCCGGGGAGCTGTTTTTT
TRBJ2-5 | once | - | TRBV10-3 | 11 | CAISFQETQYF | TGTGCCATCAGCTTCCAAGAGACCCAGTACTTC
TRBJ2-1 | once | - | TRBV7-3 | 18 | CASSFNPPGVEVGYEQFF | TGTGCCAGCAGCTTCAATCCACCGGGAGTAGAGGTAGGATATGAGCAGTTCTTC
TRBJ1-2 | - | - | TRBV13 | 15 | CASSSPGPRRGGYTF | TGTGCCAGCAGCTCACCAGGGCCGCGCAGGGGAGGCTACACCTTC
TRBJ1-5 | - | - | TRBV4-2 | 15 | CASSRVGMEGQPQHF | TGTGCCAGCAGCCGGGTGGGGATGGAGGGACAGCCCCAGCATTTT
TRBJ2-2 | - | TRBD1 | TRBV10-3 | 15 | CAISIRTGVTGELFF | TGTGCCATCAGCATTCGGACAGGGGTGACCGGGGAGCTGTTTTTT
TRBJ1-1 | - | TRBD1 | TRBV7-6 | 16 | CASSSETGAADAEAFF | TGTGCCAGCAGCTCCGAGACAGGGGCGGCGGATGCTGAAGCTTTCTTT
TRBJ2-7 | - | - | TRBV6-1 | 14 | CASSDRGGTYEQYF | TGTGCCAGCAGTGACAGGGGAGGAACCTACGAGCAGTACTTC
TRBJ1-2 | - | - | TRBV18 | 13 | CASSSEADYGYTF | TGTGCCAGCTCCTCAGAGGCAGACTATGGCTACACCTTC
TRBJ1-2 | - | - | TRBV6-2/TRBV6-3 | 13 | CASSYSRIYGYTF | TGTGCCAGCAGTTACTCGCGGATCTATGGCTACACCTTC
TRBJ2-3 | - | TRBD1 | TRBV7-3 | 15 | CASSLLGQGADTQYF | TGTGCCAGCAGCTTACTGGGACAGGGGGCTGATACGCAGTATTTT
TRBJ2-3 | - | TRBD2 | TRBV6-5 | 13 | CASIRLLADTQYF | TGTGCCAGCATCCGATTACTAGCGGATACGCAGTATTTT
TRBJ2-5 | - | TRBD1 | TRBV5-1 | 14 | CASSLGTGAETQYF | TGCGCCAGCAGTCTTGGGACAGGGGCCGAGACCCAGTACTTC
TRBJ2-5 | - | TRBD2 | TRBV27 | 13 | CASSPRLAGTQYF | TGTGCCAGCAGTCCCAGACTAGCGGGGACCCAGTACTTC
TRBJ1-2 | - | - | TRBV7-9 | 15 | CASSLVGGGFYGYTF | TGTGCCAGCAGCTTAGTTGGTGGCGGATTCTATGGCTACACCTTC
TRBJ1-1 | - | - | TRBV28 | 14 | CASSLTGIRGEAFF | TGTGCCAGCAGTTTAACAGGGATACGGGGTGAAGCTTTCTTT
TRBJ1-1 | - | - | TRBV4-1 | 17 | CASSQWGPGSGDTEAFF | TGCGCCAGCAGCCAATGGGGGCCGGGGAGTGGGGACACTGAAGCTTTCTTT
TRBJ2-6 | few | - | TRBV7-9 | 17 | CASSYYRGNSGANVLTF | TGTGCCAGCAGCTACTACCGGGGGAACTCTGGGGCCAACGTCCTGACTTTC
TRBJ1-2 | - | - | TRBV2 | 13 | CASRPGEGYGYTF | TGTGCCAGCAGGCCAGGGGAAGGGTATGGCTACACCTTC
TRBJ1-1 | - | - | TRBV14 | 11 | CASSQYTEAFF | TGTGCCAGCAGCCAATACACTGAAGCTTTCTTT
TRBJ2-5 | - | - | TRBV7-9 | 14 | CASSLLTIEVSQYF | TGTGCCAGCAGCTTATTGACTATTGAGGTTTCCCAGTACTTC
TRBJ2-6 | - | - | TRBV28 | 14 | CASRIGPGANVLTF | TGTGCCAGCCGAATTGGACCTGGGGCCAACGTCCTGACTTTC
TRBJ2-6 | - | - | TRBV3-1/TRBV3-2 | 16 | CASSPTLGTGANVLTF | TGTGCCAGCAGCCCAACCTTGGGGACTGGGGCCAACGTCCTGACTTTC
TRBJ2-3 | - | TRBD2 | TRBV9 | 16 | CASSVGLAGGADTQYF | TGTGCCAGCAGCGTAGGTCTAGCGGGGGGGGCAGATACGCAGTATTTT
TRBJ2-5 | - | - | TRBV4-2 | 13 | CASSQGPGETQYF | TGTGCCAGCAGCCAAGGTCCCGGGGAGACCCAGTACTTC
TRBJ2-7 | - | TRBD1 | TRBV7-2 | 15 | CASSYTSGQGYEQYF | TGTGCCAGCAGCTACACCTCCGGACAGGGTTACGAGCAGTACTTC
TRBJ1-2 | - | - | TRBV12-3/TRBV12-4 | 11 | CASSRAYGYTF | TGTGCCAGCAGCAGGGCTTATGGCTACACCTTC
TRBJ2-2 | - | TRBD1 | TRBV19 | 15 | CASSIDQGVFGELFF | TGTGCCAGTAGTATAGACCAGGGGGTCTTCGGGGAGCTGTTTTTT
TRBJ1-6 | - | TRBD1 | TRBV2 | 13 | CASRGTEISPLHF | TGTGCCAGCAGGGGGACAGAAATTTCACCCCTCCACTTT
TRBJ2-1 | - | - | TRBV28 | 16 | CASSLFSAGNYNEQFF | TGTGCCAGCAGTTTATTTAGCGCGGGTAACTACAATGAGCAGTTCTTC
TRBJ1-1 | - | - | TRBV2 | 12 | CASKWVNTEAFF | TGTGCCAGCAAGTGGGTGAACACTGAAGCTTTCTTT
TRBJ1-2 | few | - | TRBV19 | 15 | CASSIPPVSSGGYTF | TGTGCCAGTAGTATACCTCCGGTCTCGAGCGGTGGCTACACCTTC
TRBJ1-1 | - | TRBD1 | TRBV7-2 | 14 | CASSLNRGDTEAFF | TGTGCCAGCAGCTTAAACAGGGGAGACACTGAAGCTTTCTTT
TRBJ2-1 | - | TRBD2 | TRBV7-2 | 15 | CASSPTSGGGNEQFF | TGTGCCAGCAGCCCTACTAGCGGGGGTGGGAATGAGCAGTTCTTC
TRBJ2-1 | - | TRBD2 | TRBV3-1/TRBV3-2 | 15 | CASSNRTGGDNEQFF | TGTGCCAGCAGCAACCGCACGGGGGGGGACAATGAGCAGTTCTTC
TRBJ1-2 | - | - | TRBV7-8 | 13 | CASSLGTNYGYTF | TGTGCCAGCAGCTTAGGGACCAACTATGGCTACACCTTC
TRBJ2-2 | - | TRBD1 | TRBV3-1/TRBV3-2 | 14 | CASSRDSVSGELFF | TGTGCCAGCAGCCGGGACAGCGTCTCCGGGGAGCTGTTTTTT
TRBJ1-2 | - | - | TRBV28 | 12 | CASSSGDYGYTF | TGTGCCAGCAGTTCCGGGGACTATGGCTACACCTTC
TRBJ1-3 | - | - | TRBV5-4 | 15 | CASSLTGGAGNTIYF | TGTGCCAGCAGCTTGACTGGGGGGGCTGGAAACACCATATATTTT
TRBJ2-1 | - | - | TRBV29-1 | 14 | CSVAGSTPYNEQFF | TGCAGCGTTGCAGGGTCCACGCCCTACAATGAGCAGTTCTTC
TRBJ2-2 | - | - | TRBV18 | 12 | CASSPATGELFF | TGTGCCAGCTCACCAGCCACCGGGGAGCTGTTTTTT
TRBJ2-4 | - | - | TRBV5-5 | 14 | CASSLKGVENIQYF | TGTGCCAGCAGCTTGAAGGGGGTGGAAAACATTCAGTACTTC